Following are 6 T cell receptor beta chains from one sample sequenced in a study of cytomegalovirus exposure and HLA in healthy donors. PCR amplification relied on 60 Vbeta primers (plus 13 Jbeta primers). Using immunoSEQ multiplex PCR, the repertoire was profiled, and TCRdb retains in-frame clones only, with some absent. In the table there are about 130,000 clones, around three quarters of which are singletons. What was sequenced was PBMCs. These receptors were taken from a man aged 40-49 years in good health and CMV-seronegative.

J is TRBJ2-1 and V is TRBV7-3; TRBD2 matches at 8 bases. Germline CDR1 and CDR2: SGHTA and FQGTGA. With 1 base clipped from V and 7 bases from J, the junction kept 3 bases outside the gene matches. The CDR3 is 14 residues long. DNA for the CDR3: TGTGCCAGCAGCTTAAGCGGGGGGCCAAATGAGCAGTTCTTC. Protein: CASSLSGGPNEQFF.

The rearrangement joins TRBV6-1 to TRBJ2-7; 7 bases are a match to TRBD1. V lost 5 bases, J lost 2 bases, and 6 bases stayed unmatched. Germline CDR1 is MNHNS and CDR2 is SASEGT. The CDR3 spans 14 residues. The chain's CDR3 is CASSRDSLTYEQYF. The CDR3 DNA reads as TGTGCCAGCAGTCGGGACAGCCTAACCTACGAGCAGTACTTC.

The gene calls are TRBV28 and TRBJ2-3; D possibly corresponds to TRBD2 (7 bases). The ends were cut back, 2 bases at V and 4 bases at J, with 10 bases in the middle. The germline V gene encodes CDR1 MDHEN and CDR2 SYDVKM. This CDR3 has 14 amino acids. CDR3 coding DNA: TGTGCCAGCAGTTTAGGGGGGGCGTCAGATACGCAGTATTTT. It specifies CASSLGGASDTQYF. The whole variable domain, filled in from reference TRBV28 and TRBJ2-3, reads DVKVTQSSRYLVKRTGEKVFLECVQDMDHENMFWYRQDPGLGLRLIYFSYDVKMKEKGDIPEGYSVSREKKERFSLILESASTNQTSMYLCASSLGGASDTQYFGPGTRLTVL.

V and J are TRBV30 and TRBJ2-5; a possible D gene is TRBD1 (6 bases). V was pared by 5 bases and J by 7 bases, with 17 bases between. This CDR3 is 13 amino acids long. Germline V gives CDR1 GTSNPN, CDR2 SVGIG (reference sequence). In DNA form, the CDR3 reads TGTGCCTGGCAAAAACAGGGAGTCGGGACCCAGTACTTC. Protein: CAWQKQGVGTQYF.

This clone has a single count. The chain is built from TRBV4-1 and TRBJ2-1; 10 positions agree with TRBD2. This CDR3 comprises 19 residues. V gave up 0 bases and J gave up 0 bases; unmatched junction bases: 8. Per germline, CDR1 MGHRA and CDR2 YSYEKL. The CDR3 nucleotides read TGCGCCAGCAGCCAAGATTCAGCGGGAGGGCTCTACTCCTACAATGAGCAGTTCTTC. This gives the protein CASSQDSAGGLYSYNEQFF.

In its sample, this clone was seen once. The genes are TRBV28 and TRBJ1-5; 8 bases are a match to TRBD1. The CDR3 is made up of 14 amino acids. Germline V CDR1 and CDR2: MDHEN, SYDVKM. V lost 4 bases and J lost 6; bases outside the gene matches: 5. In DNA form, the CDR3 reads TGTGCCAGCAGTTATGGACAGGGACCTCAGCCCCAGCATTTT. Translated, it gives CASSYGQGPQPQHF.